This TCR beta chain emerged from a study of beta chain features in type 1 diabetes. Germline loops: CDR1 MDHEN, CDR2 SYDVKM. V was cut by 1 base and J by 6 bases, with 9 bases left in between. CDR3 length: 13 amino acids. The sample holds a few counts of this clone. Of the isolated RNA, all was reverse transcribed, and so the sequenced material was expressed TCRB transcripts. TCRdb keeps only in-frame clones here, not all; method: immunoSEQ multiplex PCR. The sample shows fewer than 900,000 clones, 17% of them seen only once. The source of this sequence is a woman aged 18-35 years in good health. Sequenced sample: naive CD4+ T cells from blood. V usage is TRBV28 and J usage is TRBJ1-2; the D gene is possibly TRBD1 (5 bases). The CDR3 loop reads CASSLSVRDGYTF. The CDR3 nucleotides read TGTGCCAGCAGTTTATCCGTCAGGGATGGCTACACCTTC.